Reported below is one TCR beta chain. Its matching antigen is unknown. These data are taken from a study of blood T cells in healthy people across ages. Findings of the study overall: With donor CMV status unknown, expanded clonotype changes were possibly confounded.

A second roughly 6 to 11 cycle PCR used barcoded and J-beta primers. TCRdb independently ran MiXCR on the 5' RACE reads; one entry per CDR3 protein. Among around 1,500,000 distinct CDR3 sequences listed, 28% were seen once. V lost 7 bases, J lost 4 bases, and 15 bases stayed unmatched. Looked up from germline, CDR1 is MNHNS and CDR2 is SASEGT. CDR3 length equals 17 residues. The receptor comes from a woman in her twenties or thirties in good health. Sequenced sample: blood. The rearrangement joins TRBV6-1 to TRBJ2-2; 7 nucleotides agree with TRBD1. This chain's CDR3 is CASKSWARTGVTGELFF. CDR3 coding DNA: TGTGCCAGCAAAAGTTGGGCCCGGACAGGAGTCACCGGGGAGCTGTTTTTT.